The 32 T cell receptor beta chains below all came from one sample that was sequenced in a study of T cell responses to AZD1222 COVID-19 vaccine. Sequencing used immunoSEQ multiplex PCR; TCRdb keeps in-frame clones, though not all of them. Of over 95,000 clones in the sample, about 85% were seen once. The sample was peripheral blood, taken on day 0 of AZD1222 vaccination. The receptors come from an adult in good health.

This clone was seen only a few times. CDR3 protein: CSANQGGEKLFF. CDR3 coding DNA: TGCAGCGCTAACCAGGGAGGTGAAAAACTGTTTTTT. The chain uses TRBV29-1 and TRBJ1-4; tentatively, D is TRBD1 (5 bases). The CDR3 is 12 amino acids. V lost 7 bases and J lost 7, with 13 bases in between. CDR1 SQVTM and CDR2 ANQGSEA come from the germline V gene.

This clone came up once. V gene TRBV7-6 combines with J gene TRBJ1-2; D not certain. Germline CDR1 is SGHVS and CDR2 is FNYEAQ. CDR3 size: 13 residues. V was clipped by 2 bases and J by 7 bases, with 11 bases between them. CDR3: CASSLTAGGGYTF. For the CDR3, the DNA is TGTGCCAGCAGCTTAACGGCAGGCGGTGGCTACACCTTC. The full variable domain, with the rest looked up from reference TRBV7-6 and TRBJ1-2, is GAGVSQSPRYKVTKRGQDVALRCDPISGHVSLYWYRQALGQGPEFLTYFNYEAQQDKSGLPNDRFSAERPEGSISTLTIQRTEQRDSAMYRCASSLTAGGGYTFGSGTRLTVV.

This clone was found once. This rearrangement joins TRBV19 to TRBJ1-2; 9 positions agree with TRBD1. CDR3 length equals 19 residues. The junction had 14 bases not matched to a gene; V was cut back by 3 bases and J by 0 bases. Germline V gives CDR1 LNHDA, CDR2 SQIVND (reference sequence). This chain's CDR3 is CASSIRPVGTGSSNYGYTF. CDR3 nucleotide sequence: TGTGCCAGTAGTATTCGTCCCGTCGGGACAGGGTCGTCTAACTATGGCTACACCTTC.

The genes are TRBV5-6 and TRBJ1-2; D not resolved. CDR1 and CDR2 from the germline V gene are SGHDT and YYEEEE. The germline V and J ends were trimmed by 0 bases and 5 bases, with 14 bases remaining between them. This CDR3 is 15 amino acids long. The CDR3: CASSLARSPEYGYTF. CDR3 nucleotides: TGTGCCAGCAGCTTGGCTCGCAGCCCGGAGTATGGCTACACCTTC.

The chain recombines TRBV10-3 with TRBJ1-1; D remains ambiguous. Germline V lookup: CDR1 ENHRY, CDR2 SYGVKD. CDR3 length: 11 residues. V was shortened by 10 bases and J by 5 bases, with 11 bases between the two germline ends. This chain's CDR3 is CATGGGTEAFF. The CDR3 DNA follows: TGTGCCACCGGCGGAGGAACTGAAGCTTTCTTT.

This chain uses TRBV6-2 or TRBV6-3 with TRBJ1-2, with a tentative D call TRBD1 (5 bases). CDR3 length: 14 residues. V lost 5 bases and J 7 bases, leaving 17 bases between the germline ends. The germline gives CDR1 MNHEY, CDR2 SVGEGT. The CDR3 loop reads CASSISPGGLGYTF. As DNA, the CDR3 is TGTGCCAGCAGTATTAGTCCGGGGGGACTTGGCTACACCTTC.

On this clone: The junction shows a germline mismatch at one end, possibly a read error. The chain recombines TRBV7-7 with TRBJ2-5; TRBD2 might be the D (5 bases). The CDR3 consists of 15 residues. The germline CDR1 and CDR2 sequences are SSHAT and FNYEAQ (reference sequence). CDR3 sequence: CASSLAPAAQETQYF. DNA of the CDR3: TGTGCTAGCAGCTTAGCGCCGGCAGCGCAAGAGACCCAGTACTTC. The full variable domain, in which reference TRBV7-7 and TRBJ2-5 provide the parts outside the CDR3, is GAGVSQSPRYKVTKRGQDVTLRCDPISSHATLYWYQQALGQGPEFLTYFNYEAQPDKSGLPSDRFSAERPEGSISTLTIQRTEQRDSAMYRCASSLAPAAQETQYFGPGTRLLVL.

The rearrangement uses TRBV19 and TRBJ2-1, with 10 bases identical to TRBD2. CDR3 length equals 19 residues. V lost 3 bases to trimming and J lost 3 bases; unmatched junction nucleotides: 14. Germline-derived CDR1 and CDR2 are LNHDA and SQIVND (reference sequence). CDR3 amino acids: CASSMVPAGGRGGYNEQFF. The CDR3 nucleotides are TGTGCCAGTAGTATGGTCCCAGCGGGGGGGCGAGGGGGCTACAATGAGCAGTTCTTC.

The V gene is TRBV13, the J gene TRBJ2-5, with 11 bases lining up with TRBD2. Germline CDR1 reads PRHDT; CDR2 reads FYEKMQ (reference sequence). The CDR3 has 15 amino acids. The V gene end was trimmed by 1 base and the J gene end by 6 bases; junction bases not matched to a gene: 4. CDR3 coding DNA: TGTGCCAGCAGCTTAGAGGCTAGCGGGGGGCAGACCCAGTACTTC. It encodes CASSLEASGGQTQYF.

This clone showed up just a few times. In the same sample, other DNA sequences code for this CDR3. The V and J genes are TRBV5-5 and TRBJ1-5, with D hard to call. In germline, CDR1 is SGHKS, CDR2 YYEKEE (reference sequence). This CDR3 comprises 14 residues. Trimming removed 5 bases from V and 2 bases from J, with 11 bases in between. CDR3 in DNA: TGTGCCAGCAGGCCGGGTGTAGGCAATCAGCCCCAGCATTTT. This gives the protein CASRPGVGNQPQHF.

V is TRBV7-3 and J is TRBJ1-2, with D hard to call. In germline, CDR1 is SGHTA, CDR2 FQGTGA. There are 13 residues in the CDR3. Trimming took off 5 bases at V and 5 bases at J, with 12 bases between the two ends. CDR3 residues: CASSDSGLYGYTF. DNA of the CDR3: TGTGCCAGCAGCGACTCGGGGTTGTATGGCTACACCTTC.

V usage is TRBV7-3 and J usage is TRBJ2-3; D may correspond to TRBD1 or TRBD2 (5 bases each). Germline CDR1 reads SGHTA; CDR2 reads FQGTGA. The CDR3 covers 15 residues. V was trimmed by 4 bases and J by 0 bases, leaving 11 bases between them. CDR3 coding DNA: TGTGCCAGCAGCTCCGGGACCCATAGCACAGATACGCAGTATTTT. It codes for CASSSGTHSTDTQYF.

The DNA for the CDR3 is TGTGCCAGCAGCTTGTGGTCAGTCGTTGAAGCTTTCTTT. Amino acids: CASSLWSVVEAFF. The V and J genes are TRBV5-5 and TRBJ1-1; D gene ambiguous. Germline V gene lookup returns CDR1 SGHKS and CDR2 YYEKEE (reference sequence). Between the trimmed V and J ends, which lost 1 base and 7 bases, there was a span of 11 bases. The CDR3 runs to 13 residues.

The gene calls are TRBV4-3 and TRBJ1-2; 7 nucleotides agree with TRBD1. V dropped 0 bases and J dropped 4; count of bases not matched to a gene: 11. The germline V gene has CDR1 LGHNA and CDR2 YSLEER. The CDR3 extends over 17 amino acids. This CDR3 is CASSQDVLPGTAYGYTF. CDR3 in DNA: TGCGCCAGCAGCCAAGATGTGCTCCCCGGGACAGCCTATGGCTACACCTTC.

The CDR3 sequence is CAITPSEKEGSGNTIYF. For the CDR3, the DNA is TGTGCCATCACCCCCTCGGAGAAGGAGGGTTCTGGAAACACCATATATTTT. The chain links TRBV10-3 to TRBJ1-3, with no clear D. The V gene lost 7 bases and the J gene lost 1 base, with 20 bases spanning the gap. Germline assignment: CDR1 ENHRY and CDR2 SYGVKD. The length of the CDR3 is 17 residues.

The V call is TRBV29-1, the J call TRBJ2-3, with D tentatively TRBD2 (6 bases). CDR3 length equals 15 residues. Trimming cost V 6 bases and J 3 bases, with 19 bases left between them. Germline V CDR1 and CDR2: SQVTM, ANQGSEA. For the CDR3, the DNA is TGCAGCGTGACGCCGGTACGGGGGTCAACAGATACGCAGTATTTT. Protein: CSVTPVRGSTDTQYF.

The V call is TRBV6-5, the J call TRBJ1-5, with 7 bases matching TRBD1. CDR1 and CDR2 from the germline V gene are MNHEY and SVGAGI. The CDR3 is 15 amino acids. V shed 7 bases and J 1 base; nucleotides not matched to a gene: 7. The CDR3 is CASNAQGLSNQPQHF. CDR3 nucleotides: TGTGCCAGCAACGCACAGGGGTTGAGCAATCAGCCCCAGCATTTT.

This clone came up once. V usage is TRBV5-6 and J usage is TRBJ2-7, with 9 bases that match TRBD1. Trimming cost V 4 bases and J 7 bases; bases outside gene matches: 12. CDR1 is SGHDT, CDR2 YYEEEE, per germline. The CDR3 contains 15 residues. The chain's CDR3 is CASSPKGQGTGEQYF. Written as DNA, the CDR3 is TGTGCCAGCAGCCCTAAGGGACAGGGTACAGGGGAGCAGTACTTC. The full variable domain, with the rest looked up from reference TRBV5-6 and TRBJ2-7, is DAGVTQSPTHLIKTRGQQVTLRCSPKSGHDTVSWYQQALGQGPQFIFQYYEEEERQRGNFPDRFSGHQFPNYSSELNVNALLLGDSALYLCASSPKGQGTGEQYFGPGTRLTVT.

In nucleotides, the CDR3 is TGTGCCAGCAGCCAGACAGGGAGGCCAAATCAGCCCCAGCATTTT. Protein: CASSQTGRPNQPQHF. J is TRBJ1-5 and V is TRBV5-6; 7 positions agree with TRBD1. The germline gives CDR1 SGHDT, CDR2 YYEEEE. After removal of 4 bases from V and 4 bases from J, the junction contained 8 bases not matched to a gene. There are 15 residues in the CDR3. The variable domain in full, with the rest retrieved from reference TRBV5-6 and TRBJ1-5, is DAGVTQSPTHLIKTRGQQVTLRCSPKSGHDTVSWYQQALGQGPQFIFQYYEEEERQRGNFPDRFSGHQFPNYSSELNVNALLLGDSALYLCASSQTGRPNQPQHFGDGTRLSIL.

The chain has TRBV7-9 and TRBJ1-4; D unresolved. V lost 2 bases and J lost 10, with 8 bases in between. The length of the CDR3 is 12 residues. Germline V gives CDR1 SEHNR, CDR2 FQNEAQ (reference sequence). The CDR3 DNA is TGTGCCAGCAGCTTAACCGAGGGAAAACTGTTTTTT. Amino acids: CASSLTEGKLFF.

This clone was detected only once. CDR3 amino acids: CASQGNTIYF. CDR3 DNA sequence: TGTGCCAGTCAGGGAAACACCATATATTTT. V is TRBV12-3 or TRBV12-4 and J is TRBJ1-3, with D unresolved. Trimming took 9 bases from V and 4 from J, leaving 4 bases between them. The CDR3 length is 10 residues.

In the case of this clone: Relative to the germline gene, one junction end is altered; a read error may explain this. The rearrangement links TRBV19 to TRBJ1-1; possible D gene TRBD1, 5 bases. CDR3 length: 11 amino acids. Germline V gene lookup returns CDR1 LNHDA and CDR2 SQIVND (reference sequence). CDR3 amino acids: CASSLGVSPLF. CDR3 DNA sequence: TGTGCCAGTAGTTTGGGGGTATCCCCCCTCTTT.

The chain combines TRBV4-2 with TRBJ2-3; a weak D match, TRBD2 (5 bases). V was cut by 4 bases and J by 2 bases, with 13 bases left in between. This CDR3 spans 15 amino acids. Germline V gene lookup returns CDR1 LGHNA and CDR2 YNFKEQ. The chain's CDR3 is CASSPRSGPTDTQYF. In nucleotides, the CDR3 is TGTGCCAGCAGCCCCCGAAGCGGACCCACAGATACGCAGTATTTT.

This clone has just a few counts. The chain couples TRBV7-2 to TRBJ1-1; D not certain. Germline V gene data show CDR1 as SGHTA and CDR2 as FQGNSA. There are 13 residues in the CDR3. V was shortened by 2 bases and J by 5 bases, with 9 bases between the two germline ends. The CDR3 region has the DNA TGTGCCAGCAGCTTACCGTGGGGAACTGAAGCTTTCTTT. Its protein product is CASSLPWGTEAFF.

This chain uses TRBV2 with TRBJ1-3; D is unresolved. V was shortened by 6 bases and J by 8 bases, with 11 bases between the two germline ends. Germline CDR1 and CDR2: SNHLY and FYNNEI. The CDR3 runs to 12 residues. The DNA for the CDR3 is TGTGCCAGCAGACGCTCTGGGGACACCATATATTTT. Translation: CASRRSGDTIYF.

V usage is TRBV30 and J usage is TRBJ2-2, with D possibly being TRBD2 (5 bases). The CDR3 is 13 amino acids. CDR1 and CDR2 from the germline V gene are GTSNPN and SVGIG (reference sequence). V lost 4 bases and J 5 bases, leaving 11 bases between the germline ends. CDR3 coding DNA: TGTGCCTGGACGACGACGGGGACCGGGGAGCTGTTTTTT. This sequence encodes CAWTTTGTGELFF. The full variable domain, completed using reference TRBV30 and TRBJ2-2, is SQTIHQWPATLVQPVGSPLSLECTVEGTSNPNLYWYRQAAGRGLQLLFYSVGIGQISSEVPQNLSASRPQDRQFILSSKKLLLSDSGFYLCAWTTTGTGELFFGEGSRLTVL.

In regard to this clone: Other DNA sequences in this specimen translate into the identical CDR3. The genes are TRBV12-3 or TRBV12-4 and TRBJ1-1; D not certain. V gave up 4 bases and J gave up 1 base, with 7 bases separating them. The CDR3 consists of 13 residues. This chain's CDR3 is CASSSGPNTEAFF. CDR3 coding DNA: TGTGCCAGCAGTTCGGGCCCGAACACTGAAGCTTTCTTT.

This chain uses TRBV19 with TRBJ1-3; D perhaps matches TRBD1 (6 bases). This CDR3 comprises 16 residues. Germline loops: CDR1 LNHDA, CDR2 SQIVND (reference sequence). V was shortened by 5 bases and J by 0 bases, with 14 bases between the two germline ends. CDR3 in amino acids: CASSATGTYSGNTIYF. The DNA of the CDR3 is TGTGCCAGTAGTGCGACCGGGACATACTCTGGAAACACCATATATTTT.

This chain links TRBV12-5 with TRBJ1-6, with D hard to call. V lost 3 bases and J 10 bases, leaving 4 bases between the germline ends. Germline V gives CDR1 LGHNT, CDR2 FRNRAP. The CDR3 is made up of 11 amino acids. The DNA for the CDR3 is TGTGCTAGTGGTTTTGAATCACCCCTCCACTTT. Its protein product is CASGFESPLHF.

CDR3 loop: CASSPQGGAQETQYF. The DNA of the CDR3 is TGTGCCAGCAGCCCCCAGGGCGGGGCACAAGAGACCCAGTACTTC. The chain couples TRBV4-2 to TRBJ2-5; a weak D match, TRBD2 (6 bases). The CDR3 contains 15 residues. V was pared by 4 bases and J by 2 bases, with 14 bases between. Germline V lookup: CDR1 LGHNA, CDR2 YNFKEQ.

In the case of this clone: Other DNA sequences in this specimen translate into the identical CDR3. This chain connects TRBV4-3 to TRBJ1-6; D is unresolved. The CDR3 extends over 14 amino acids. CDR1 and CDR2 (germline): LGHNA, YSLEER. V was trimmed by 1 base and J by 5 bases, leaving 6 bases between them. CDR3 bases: TGCGCCAGCAGCCAAGGGAGTAATAATTCACCCCTCCACTTT. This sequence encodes CASSQGSNNSPLHF.

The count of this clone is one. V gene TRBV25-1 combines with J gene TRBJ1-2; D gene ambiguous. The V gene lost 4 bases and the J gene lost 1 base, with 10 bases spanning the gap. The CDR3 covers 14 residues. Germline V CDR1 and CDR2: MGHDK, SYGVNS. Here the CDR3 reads CASSAPYGNYGYTF. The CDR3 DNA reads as TGTGCCAGCAGTGCCCCATACGGTAACTATGGCTACACCTTC.